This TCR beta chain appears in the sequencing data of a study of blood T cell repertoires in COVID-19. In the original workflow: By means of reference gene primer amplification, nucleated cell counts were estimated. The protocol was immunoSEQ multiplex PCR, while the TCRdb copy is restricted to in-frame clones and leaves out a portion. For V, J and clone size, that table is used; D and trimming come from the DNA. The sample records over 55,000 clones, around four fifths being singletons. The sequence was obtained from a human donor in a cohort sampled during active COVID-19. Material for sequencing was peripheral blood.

The CDR3 loop reads CASSTGTIFRNQPQHF. The DNA for the CDR3 is TGTGCCAGCAGCACCGGGACAATATTCCGCAATCAGCCCCAGCATTTT. V usage is TRBV2 and J usage is TRBJ1-5; possibly TRBD1 for D (6 bases). The CDR3 loop spans 16 amino acids. Germline lookup yields CDR1 SNHLY and CDR2 FYNNEI. V lost 6 bases, J lost 2 bases, and 17 bases lay in between.